This T cell receptor (beta chain) was sequenced during a study of a mutant IDH1 vaccine in newly diagnosed glioma. Whole-study context: Among treated patients, around 60% were male and around 38% female, and mean age was about 41 years.

Regarding time point: week 5, during vaccination. Vaccine doses each comprised 300 ug of mutant IDH1 20-mer peptide, with topical imiquimod. The study enrolled donors with new WHO grade 3 or 4 IDH1-mutant, ATRX-lost astrocytomas. A word on this clone: Antigen specificity is unknown.

V lost 1 base to trimming and J lost 8 bases, with 8 bases between them. Per the germline V gene, CDR1 is MGHRA and CDR2 is YSYEKL. The CDR3 runs to 13 residues. Method: immunoSEQ multiplex PCR; TCRdb's copy keeps in-frame clones and lacks some. The sample includes about 56,000 clones, approximately 90% of them seen just once. Sequencing was performed on PBMCs, taken from a glioma patient whose treatment included an IDH1 peptide vaccine. This clonotype was sampled from a woman aged 40 to 50 with glioma. V is TRBV4-1 and J is TRBJ1-4; D is undetermined. CDR3 in DNA: TGCGCCAGCAGCCAAGGCCCTACAGAAAAACTGTTTTTT. Translation gives CASSQGPTEKLFF.